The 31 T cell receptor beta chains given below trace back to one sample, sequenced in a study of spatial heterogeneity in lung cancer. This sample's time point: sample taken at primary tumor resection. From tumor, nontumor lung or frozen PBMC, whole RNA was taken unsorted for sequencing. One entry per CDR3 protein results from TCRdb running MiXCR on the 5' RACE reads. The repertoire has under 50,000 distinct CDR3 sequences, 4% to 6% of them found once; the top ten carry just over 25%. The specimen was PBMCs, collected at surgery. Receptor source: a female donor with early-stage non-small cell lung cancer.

The CDR3 DNA reads TGTGCCAGCTCAAAATCGACAGGGTCTAACTATGGCTACACCTTC. Its protein product is CASSKSTGSNYGYTF. V usage is TRBV18 and J usage is TRBJ1-2, with 7 bases identical to TRBD1. The length of the CDR3 is 15 residues. Germline V gives CDR1 KGHSH, CDR2 LQKENI. V shed 5 bases and J 0 bases; nucleotides not matched to a gene: 6.

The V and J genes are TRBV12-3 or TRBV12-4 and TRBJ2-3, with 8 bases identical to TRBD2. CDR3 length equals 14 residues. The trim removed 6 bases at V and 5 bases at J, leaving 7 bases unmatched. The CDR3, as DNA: TGTGCCAGCAGGAAAGCGGGGGCAGGAGATACGCAGTATTTT. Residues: CASRKAGAGDTQYF.

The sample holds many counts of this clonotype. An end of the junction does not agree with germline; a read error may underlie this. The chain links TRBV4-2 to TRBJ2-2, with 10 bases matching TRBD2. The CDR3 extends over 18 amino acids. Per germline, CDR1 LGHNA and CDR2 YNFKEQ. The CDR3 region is CASSREWASGGGTRELFF. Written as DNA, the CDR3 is TGTGCCAGCAGCCGAGAATGGGCCAGCGGGGGGGGCACCCGGGAGCTGTTTTTT.

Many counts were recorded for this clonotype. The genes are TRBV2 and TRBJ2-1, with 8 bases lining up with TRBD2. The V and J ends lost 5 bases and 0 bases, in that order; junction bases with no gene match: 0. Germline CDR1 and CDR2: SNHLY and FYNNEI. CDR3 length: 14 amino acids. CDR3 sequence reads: CASSRGGSYNEQFF. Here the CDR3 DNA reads TGTGCCAGCAGTCGGGGGGGCTCCTACAATGAGCAGTTCTTC.

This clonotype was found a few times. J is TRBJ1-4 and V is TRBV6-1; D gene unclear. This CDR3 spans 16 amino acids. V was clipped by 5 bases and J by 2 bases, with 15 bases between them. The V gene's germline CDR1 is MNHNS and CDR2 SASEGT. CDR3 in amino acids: CASSPSIRATNEKLFF. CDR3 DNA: TGTGCCAGCAGTCCTTCCATCCGGGCGACTAATGAAAAACTGTTTTTT.

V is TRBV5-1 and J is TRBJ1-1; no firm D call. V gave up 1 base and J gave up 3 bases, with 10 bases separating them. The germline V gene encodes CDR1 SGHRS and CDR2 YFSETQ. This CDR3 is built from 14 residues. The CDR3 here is CASSLRPRYTEAFF. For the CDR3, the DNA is TGCGCCAGCAGCTTGCGTCCCAGGTACACTGAAGCTTTCTTT.

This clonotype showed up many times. DNA for the CDR3: TGTGCCAGCAGCCCCCCTAGCAGATCCTACAATGAGCAGTTCTTC. Residues: CASSPPSRSYNEQFF. This rearrangement joins TRBV7-8 to TRBJ2-1; D is possibly TRBD2 (5 bases). CDR3 length: 15 amino acids. V lost 5 bases and J 1 base, leaving 12 bases between the germline ends. Germline CDR1 reads SGHVS; CDR2 reads FQNEAQ.

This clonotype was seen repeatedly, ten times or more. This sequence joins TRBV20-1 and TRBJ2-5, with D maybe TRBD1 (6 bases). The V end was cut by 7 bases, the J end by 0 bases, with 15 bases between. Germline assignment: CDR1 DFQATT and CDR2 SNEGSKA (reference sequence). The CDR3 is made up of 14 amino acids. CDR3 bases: TGCAGTGTAAACAGGGCCCCTCACCAAGAGACCCAGTACTTC. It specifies CSVNRAPHQETQYF.

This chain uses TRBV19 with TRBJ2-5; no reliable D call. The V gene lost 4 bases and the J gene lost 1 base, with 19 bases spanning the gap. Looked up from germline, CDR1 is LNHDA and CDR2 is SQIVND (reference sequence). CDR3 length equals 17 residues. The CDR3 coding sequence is TGTGCCAGTAGTACAGTCGGACCCCGTCTCAGCCAAGAGACCCAGTACTTC. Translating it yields CASSTVGPRLSQETQYF.

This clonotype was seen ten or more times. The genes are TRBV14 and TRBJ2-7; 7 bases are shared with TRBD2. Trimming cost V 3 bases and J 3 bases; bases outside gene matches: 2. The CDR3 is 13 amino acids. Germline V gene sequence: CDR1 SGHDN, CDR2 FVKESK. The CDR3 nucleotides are TGTGCCAGCAGCCAGGGGGGGGGCTACGAGCAGTACTTC. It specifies CASSQGGGYEQYF. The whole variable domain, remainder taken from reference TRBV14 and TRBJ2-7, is EAGVTQFPSHSVIEKGQTVTLRCDPISGHDNLYWYRRVMGKEIKFLLHFVKESKQDESGMPNNRFLAERTGGTYSTLKVQPAELEDSGVYFCASSQGGGYEQYFGPGTRLTVT.

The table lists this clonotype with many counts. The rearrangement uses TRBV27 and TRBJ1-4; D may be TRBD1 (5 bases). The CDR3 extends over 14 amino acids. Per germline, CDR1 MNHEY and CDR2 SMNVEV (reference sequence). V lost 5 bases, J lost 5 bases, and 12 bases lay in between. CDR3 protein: CASSRGVANEKLFF. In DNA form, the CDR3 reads TGTGCCAGCAGTCGGGGGGTCGCAAATGAAAAACTGTTTTTT.

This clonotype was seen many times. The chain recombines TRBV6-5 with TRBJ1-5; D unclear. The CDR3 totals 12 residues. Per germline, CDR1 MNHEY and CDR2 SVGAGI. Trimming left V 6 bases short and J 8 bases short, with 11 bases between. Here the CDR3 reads CASSPPGKPQHF. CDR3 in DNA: TGTGCCAGCAGCCCACCGGGGAAGCCCCAGCATTTT.

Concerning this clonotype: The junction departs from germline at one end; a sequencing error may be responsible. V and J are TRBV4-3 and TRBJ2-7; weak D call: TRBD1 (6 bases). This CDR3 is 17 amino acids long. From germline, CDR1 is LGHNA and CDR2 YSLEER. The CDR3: CASNQGIQGLEAYEQYF. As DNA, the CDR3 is TGCGCCAGCAACCAAGGAATTCAGGGGCTCGAAGCCTACGAGCAGTACTTC.

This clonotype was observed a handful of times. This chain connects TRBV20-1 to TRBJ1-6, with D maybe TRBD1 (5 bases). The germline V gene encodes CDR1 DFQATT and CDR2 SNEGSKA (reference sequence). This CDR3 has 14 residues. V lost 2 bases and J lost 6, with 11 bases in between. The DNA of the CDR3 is TGCAGTGCTAGATCGGGGCCAACTAATTCACCCCTCCACTTT. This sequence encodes CSARSGPTNSPLHF.

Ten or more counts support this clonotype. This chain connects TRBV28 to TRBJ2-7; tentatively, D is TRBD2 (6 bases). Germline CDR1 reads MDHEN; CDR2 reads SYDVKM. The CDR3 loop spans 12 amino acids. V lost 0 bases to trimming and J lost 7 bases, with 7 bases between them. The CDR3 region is CASSLWGGEQYF. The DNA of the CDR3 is TGTGCCAGCAGTTTATGGGGGGGAGAGCAGTACTTC.

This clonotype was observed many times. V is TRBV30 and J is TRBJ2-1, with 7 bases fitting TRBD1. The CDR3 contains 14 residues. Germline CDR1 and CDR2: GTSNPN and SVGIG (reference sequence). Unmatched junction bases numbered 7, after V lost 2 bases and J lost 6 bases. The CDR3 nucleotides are TGTGCCTGGAGTCTTTGGACAGGATTCAATGAGCAGTTCTTC. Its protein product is CAWSLWTGFNEQFF.

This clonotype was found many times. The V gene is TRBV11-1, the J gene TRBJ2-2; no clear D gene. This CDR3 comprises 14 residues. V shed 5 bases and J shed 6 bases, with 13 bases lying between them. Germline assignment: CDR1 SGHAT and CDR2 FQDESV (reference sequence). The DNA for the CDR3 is TGTGCCAGCAGCCGCACCTTTGATGCCGGGGAGCTGTTTTTT. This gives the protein CASSRTFDAGELFF.

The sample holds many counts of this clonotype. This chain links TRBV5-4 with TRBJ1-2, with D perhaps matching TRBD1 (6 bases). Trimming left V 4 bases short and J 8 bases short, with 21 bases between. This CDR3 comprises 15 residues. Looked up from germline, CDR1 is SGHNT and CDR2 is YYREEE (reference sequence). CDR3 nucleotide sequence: TGTGCCAGCAGCCCAGGTGGACAGATATATGGAGGCTACACCTTC. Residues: CASSPGGQIYGGYTF.

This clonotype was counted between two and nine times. The CDR3: CASSSRQEYQETQYF. As DNA, the CDR3 is TGTGCCAGCAGCTCCCGACAGGAGTACCAAGAGACCCAGTACTTC. The chain has TRBV11-2 and TRBJ2-5, with D possibly being TRBD1 (6 bases). CDR1 SGHAT and CDR2 FQNNGV come from the germline V gene. The V gene lost 4 bases and the J gene lost 0 bases, with 12 bases spanning the gap. This CDR3 is built from 15 residues.

In nucleotides, the CDR3 is TGTGCCACCAGTGTCCCCCGAACCCCCGGGTACAATGAGCAGTTCTTC. Amino acid sequence: CATSVPRTPGYNEQFF. V usage is TRBV24-1 and J usage is TRBJ2-1, with no clear D. There are 16 residues in the CDR3. Trimming cost V 5 bases and J 4 bases, with 17 bases left between them. Germline lookup yields CDR1 KGHDR and CDR2 SFDVKD.

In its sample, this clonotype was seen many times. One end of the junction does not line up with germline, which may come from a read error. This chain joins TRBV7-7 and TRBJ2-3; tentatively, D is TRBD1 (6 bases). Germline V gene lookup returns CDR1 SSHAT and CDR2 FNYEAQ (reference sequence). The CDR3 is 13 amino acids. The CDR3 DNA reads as TGTGCTAGCAGCTCCGCCCAGGGGCAAACGCAGTATTTT. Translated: CASSSAQGQTQYF.

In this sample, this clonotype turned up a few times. CDR3 protein: CASRGAEAFF. The CDR3 region has the DNA TGTGCCAGCAGGGGGGCTGAAGCTTTCTTT. The chain uses TRBV25-1 and TRBJ1-1; TRBD1 might be the D (5 bases). The CDR3 is 10 amino acids. Germline V lookup: CDR1 MGHDK, CDR2 SYGVNS. V gave up 6 bases and J gave up 6 bases, with 5 bases separating them.

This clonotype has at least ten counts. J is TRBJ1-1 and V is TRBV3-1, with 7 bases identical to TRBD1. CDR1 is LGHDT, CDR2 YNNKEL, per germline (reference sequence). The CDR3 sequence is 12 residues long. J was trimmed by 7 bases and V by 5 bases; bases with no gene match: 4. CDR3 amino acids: CASSRGLDEAFF. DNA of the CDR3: TGTGCCAGCAGCAGGGGGCTGGATGAAGCTTTCTTT.

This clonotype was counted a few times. The CDR3 spells CASSPLDSGTEAFF. CDR3 DNA sequence: TGTGCCAGCTCACCACTCGACAGCGGAACTGAAGCTTTCTTT. The chain links TRBV18 to TRBJ1-1, with D possibly being TRBD1 (5 bases). Trimming cost V 1 base and J 5 bases, with 11 bases left between them. This CDR3 has 14 amino acids. Germline lookup yields CDR1 KGHSH and CDR2 LQKENI.

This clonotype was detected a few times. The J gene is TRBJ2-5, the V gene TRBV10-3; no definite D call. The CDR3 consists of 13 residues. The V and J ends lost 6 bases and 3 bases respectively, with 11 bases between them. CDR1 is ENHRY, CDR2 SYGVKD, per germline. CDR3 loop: CAIRGRSEETQYF. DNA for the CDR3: TGTGCCATCAGAGGCAGGTCAGAAGAGACCCAGTACTTC.

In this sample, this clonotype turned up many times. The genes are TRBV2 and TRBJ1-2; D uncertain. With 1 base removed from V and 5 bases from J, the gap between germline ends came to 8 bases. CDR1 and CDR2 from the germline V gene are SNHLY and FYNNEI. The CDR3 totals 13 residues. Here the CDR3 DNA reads TGTGCCAGCAGTGAAGGCCTCCCATATGGCTACACCTTC. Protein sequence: CASSEGLPYGYTF.

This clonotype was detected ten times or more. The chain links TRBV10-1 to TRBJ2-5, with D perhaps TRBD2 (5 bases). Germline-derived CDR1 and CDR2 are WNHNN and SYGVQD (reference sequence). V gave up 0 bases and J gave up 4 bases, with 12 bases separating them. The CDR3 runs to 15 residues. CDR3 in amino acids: CASSESVSRGETQYF. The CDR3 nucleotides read TGCGCCAGCAGTGAGTCTGTGTCTCGGGGAGAGACCCAGTACTTC.

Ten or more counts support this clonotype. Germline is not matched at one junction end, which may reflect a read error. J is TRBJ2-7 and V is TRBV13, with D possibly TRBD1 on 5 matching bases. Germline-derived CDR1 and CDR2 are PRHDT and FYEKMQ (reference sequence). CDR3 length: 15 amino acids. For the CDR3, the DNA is TGTGCCAGCAGCATAGGATGGGCAGGGAACTACGAGCAGTACTTC. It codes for CASSIGWAGNYEQYF.

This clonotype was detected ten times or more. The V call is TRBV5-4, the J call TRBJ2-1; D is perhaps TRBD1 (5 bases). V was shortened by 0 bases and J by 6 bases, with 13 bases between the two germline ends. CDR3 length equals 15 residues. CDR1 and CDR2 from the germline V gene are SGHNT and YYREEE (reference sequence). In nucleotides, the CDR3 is TGTGCCAGCAGCTTGGCCTGGGGTGGGGCCAATGAGCAGTTCTTC. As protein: CASSLAWGGANEQFF.

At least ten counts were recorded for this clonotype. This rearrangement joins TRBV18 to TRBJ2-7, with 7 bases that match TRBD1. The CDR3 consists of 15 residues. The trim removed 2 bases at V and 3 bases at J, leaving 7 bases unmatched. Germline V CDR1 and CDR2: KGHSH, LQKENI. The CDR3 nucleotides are TGTGCCAGCTCACCAGCGAACAGGGGTAACTACGAGCAGTACTTC. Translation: CASSPANRGNYEQYF.

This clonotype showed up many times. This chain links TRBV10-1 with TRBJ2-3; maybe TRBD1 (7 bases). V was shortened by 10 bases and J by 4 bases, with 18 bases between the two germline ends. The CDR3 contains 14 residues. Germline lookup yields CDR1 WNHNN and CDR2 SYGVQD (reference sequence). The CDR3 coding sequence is TGCGCCACCACGGAGGGGGCGTGGGCAGATACGCAGTATTTT. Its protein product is CATTEGAWADTQYF.